This record covers a single T cell receptor (beta chain). The target of this receptor is not known. No base qualities exist here, and no much larger clone lies one base off it. The High Capacity cDNA Reverse Transcription Kit was used to reverse transcribe all of the isolated RNA, meaning that expressed TCRB transcripts were what got sequenced. Deep immunoSEQ sequencing was performed on naive, central memory and regulatory T cell samples, with an average of approximately 3.9 million total reads per sample. Sorted cells were lysed in RLT buffer and RNA was extracted with DNase-treated RNeasy Micro or Mini kits, depending on cell number. Each cell subset was processed separately to prevent cross-contamination, with patient and healthy donor samples processed together. Using the immunoSEQ multiplex PCR, TCRB sequences were amplified from cDNA into 87-bp fragments spanning the CDR3 region. Sequencing of the amplicons was performed on the Illumina HiSeq platform. The study's own analysis went as follows. Synthetic template baselines were used to correct PCR bias computationally, reads within Hamming distance 2 were collapsed together, and singletons that could not be merged were discarded. By aligning reads against IMGT, V, D and J genes, CDR3 length, and insertions or deletions at six rearrangement sites were assigned. Clonotype counts were normalized to sorted cell number within each subset before computing true diversity and Gini coefficients with the tcR R package. The overlap coefficient, calculated on TCRB nucleotide sequences, was used to quantify repertoire sharing. Out-of-frame TCRB sequences from naive cells were analyzed to stand in for the pre-selection repertoire. This is the immuneACCESS table as TCRdb keeps it, with only in-frame sequences that have V and J called. A part of the clones is gone; compared with another copy, unresolved V genes explain less than half, and the rest is unexplained. That table furnishes V, J and clone size, whereas the DNA furnished D and trimming. The sample profile shows 350,000 to 450,000 clones; approximately 15% of them were found once. In total, the top ten clones hold around 0.02% of the sample.

This entry comes from a study of beta chain features in type 1 diabetes (dated by TCRdb to the late 2010s). Background on the whole study: No differences in mean age, gender distribution, total cell number or subset yield were found between patients and healthy donors. A total of some 110 million sorted cells were examined across all samples, and the number of cells per subset was strongly correlated with RNA yield. In the study, recently diagnosed type 1 diabetes patients and matched healthy donors were compared on the TCRB repertoires of their sorted circulating CD4+ T cell subsets. Naive and central memory subsets were obtained from all 30 or so donors, but regulatory and stem cell-like memory subsets were isolated from only 8 patients and roughly 8 healthy donors.

Results the study describes overall, beyond this receptor: The naive, central memory and regulatory TCRB repertoires appeared to resemble one another more closely among patients than among healthy donors. PCR may preferentially amplify shorter templates, but because patient and control samples were amplified and corrected together, any resulting skew would affect both groups equally. At VDJ recombination sites, type 1 diabetes patients had fewer insertions and more deleted nucleotides, which implies abnormalities in thymic rearrangement. In all four CD4+ subsets, TCRB CDR3 length was moderately but significantly shorter in type 1 diabetes patients. Because the HLA sub-analyses included only small numbers of individuals, any influence of HLA type on TCRB rearrangement was left unresolved. Sequencing cDNA rather than genomic DNA could over-represent highly expressing activated cells, although activation and CD3 levels did not differ between groups.

The CDR3 spans 18 residues, from the cysteine through the phenylalanine. CDR3 DNA is the only sequence kept; it has 54 bases, read in frame from the first base. CDR1 and CDR2 were assigned from the germline V gene as SGHRS and YFSETQ. Unmatched junction bases come to 13, with V trimmed by 0 bases and J by 4 bases. From each donor, a single peripheral blood sample of roughly 0.11 L on average was drawn into heparinised tubes. Using a panel that included CD45RO, CCR7, CD25, CD127, CD95 and CD27, naive, central memory, regulatory and stem cell-like memory CD4+ T cells were sorted on a BD FACSAria II. Every sorted population had a purity above 95%. Right away, PBMCs were isolated by Lymphoprep density gradient centrifugation and were stained directly, with no culture step. So that batch effects would be minimized, each experiment stained and sorted samples in pairs, pairing one healthy donor with one patient.

The sample consisted of naive CD4+ T cells from blood. What this sample's cell subset or site label stands for: true naive CD4+ T cells. In this chain, TRBV5-1 is recombined with TRBJ2-3; 8 central bases correspond to TRBD1. The receptor's source is a woman aged 18-29 years in good health. The nucleotides are TGCGCCAGCAGCTTGGCCGATGGGAGCAGGGGGCGGTCAGATACGCAGTATTTT. Its protein product is CASSLADGSRGRSDTQYF. Full variable domain (CDR3 extended with the reference TRBV5-1 and TRBJ2-3 proteins): KAGVTQTPRYLIKTRGQQVTLSCSPISGHRSVSWYQQTPGQGLQFLFEYFSETQRNKGNFPGRFSGRQFSNSRSEMNVSTLELGDSALYLCASSLADGSRGRSDTQYFGPGTRLTVL.